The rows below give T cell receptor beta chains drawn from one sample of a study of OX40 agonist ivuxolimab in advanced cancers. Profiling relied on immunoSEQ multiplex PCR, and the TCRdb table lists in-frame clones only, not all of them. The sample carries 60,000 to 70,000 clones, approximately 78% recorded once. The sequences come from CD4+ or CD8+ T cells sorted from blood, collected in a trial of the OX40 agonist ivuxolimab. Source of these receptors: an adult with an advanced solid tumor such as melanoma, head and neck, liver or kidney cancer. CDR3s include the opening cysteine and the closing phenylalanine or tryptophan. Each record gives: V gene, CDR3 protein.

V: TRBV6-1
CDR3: CASSEAGTGHTEAFF

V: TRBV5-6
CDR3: CASSLRRYGYTF

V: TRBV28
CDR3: CASSAQLVYGYTF

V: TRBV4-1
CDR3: CASSQGVPEQFF

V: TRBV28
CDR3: CASSLFGRVNEQFF

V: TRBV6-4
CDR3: CASSLSGTDGYGYTF

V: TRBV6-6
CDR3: CASSSEWQTQYF

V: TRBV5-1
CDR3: CASSLGQGAEKLFF

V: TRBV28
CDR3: CASSRTRNTEAFF

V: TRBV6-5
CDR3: CASTVRGGTDTIYF

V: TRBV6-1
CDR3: CASSEERGTTEAFF

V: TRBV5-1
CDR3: CASSLAGTSGVNTQYF

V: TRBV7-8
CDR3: CASSPVRYNEQFF

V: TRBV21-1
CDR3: CVQPRERISPPQPQHF

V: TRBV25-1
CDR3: CASSESGGGNTIYF

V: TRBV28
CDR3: CASRTSGTDEQFF

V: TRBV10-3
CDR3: CAISEEGRAPPFTDTQYF

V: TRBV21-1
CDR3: CASTPLLLLARYEQYF

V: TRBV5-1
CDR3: CASSSLSHLQETQYF

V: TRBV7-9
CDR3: CASSPGGTGARTEAFF

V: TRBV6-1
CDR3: CASSELTAYQETQYF

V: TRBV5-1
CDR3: CASSPQGAQGGELFF